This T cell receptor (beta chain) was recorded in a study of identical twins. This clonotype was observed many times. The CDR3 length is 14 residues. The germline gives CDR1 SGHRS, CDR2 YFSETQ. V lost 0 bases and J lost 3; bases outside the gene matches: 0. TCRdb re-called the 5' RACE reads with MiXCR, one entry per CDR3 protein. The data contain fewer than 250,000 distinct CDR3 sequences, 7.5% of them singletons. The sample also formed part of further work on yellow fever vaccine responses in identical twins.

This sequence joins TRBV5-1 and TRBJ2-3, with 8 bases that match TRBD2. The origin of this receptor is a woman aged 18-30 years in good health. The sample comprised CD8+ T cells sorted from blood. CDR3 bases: TGCGCCAGCAGCTTGGAGCGGGAGACAGATACGCAGTATTTT. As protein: CASSLERETDTQYF.